These 13 T cell receptor beta chains were all obtained from the same sample, sequenced in a study of T cells in Graves' hyperthyroidism and ophthalmopathy. Amplification targeted TCR beta CDR3 regions from RNA transcripts. TCR CDR3 regions were first amplified by RT-PCR with HTBI primers. TCRdb re-called the multiplex PCR reads through MiXCR, storing one row per CDR3 protein. This sample carries 400,000 to 550,000 distinct CDR3 sequences, approximately 14% of them seen once, and the ten largest clones take less than 20%. What was sequenced was blood. The source is a woman under 30 with Graves' hyperthyroidism.

The rearrangement links TRBV20-1 to TRBJ1-2; D not certain. This CDR3 is 13 amino acids long. From germline, CDR1 is DFQATT and CDR2 SNEGSKA (reference sequence). Trimming pared 6 bases from V and 2 bases from J, leaving 13 bases between. The CDR3 here is CSAKRDRNYGYTF. The CDR3 nucleotides read TGCAGTGCCAAACGGGATCGGAACTATGGCTACACCTTC.

This clonotype has only a few counts. V usage is TRBV18 and J usage is TRBJ1-6; the match to TRBD1 covers 8 bases. Trimming cost V 4 bases and J 9 bases; bases outside gene matches: 11. The CDR3 has 16 amino acids. Germline V lookup: CDR1 KGHSH, CDR2 LQKENI. CDR3 sequence (DNA): TGTGCCAGCTCACACACAACGGACAGGGAAACTTCACCCCTCCACTTT. The encoded protein is CASSHTTDRETSPLHF.

This clonotype was counted at least ten times. The CDR3 bases are TGTGCCAGCAGCTTAGAATCGGCCGGACGCTCCTACGAGCAGTACTTC. This codes for CASSLESAGRSYEQYF. The V call is TRBV11-3, the J call TRBJ2-7, with D hard to call. With 0 bases removed from V and 0 bases from J, the gap between germline ends came to 12 bases. The CDR3 runs 16 residues. The germline CDR1 and CDR2 sequences are SGHNT and YENEEA.

The chain links TRBV11-3 to TRBJ2-3, with TRBD2 matching 11 bases. CDR1 is SGHNT and CDR2 is YENEEA in the germline V gene. J lost 5 bases, V lost 0 bases, and 4 bases had no gene match. The length of the CDR3 is 16 residues. The chain's CDR3 is CASSLEGGTSGDTQYF. CDR3 nucleotides: TGTGCCAGCAGCTTAGAAGGGGGGACTAGCGGAGATACGCAGTATTTT.

This clonotype was counted many times. The CDR3 sequence: CASSRLKGQGHTEAFF. Written as DNA, the CDR3 is TGTGCCAGCAGTCGCCTGAAAGGACAGGGGCACACTGAAGCTTTCTTT. The chain has TRBV6-1 and TRBJ1-1, with 9 bases fitting TRBD1. Germline V gene sequence: CDR1 MNHNS, CDR2 SASEGT. The CDR3 covers 16 residues. With V trimmed by 5 bases and J by 3 bases, 10 bases remained unmatched.

There are many counts of this clonotype. V is TRBV11-3 and J is TRBJ2-5; D is unresolved. The length of the CDR3 is 14 residues. V lost 3 bases and J lost 5, with 13 bases in between. Germline V gene sequence: CDR1 SGHNT, CDR2 YENEEA. The CDR3, as DNA: TGTGCCAGCAGCTTTGCGGCCCCCAGGGAGACCCAGTACTTC. It specifies CASSFAAPRETQYF.

This clonotype was found many times. The genes are TRBV12-5 and TRBJ2-3, with TRBD2 matching 7 bases. Germline V gene sequence: CDR1 LGHNT, CDR2 FRNRAP. V was pared by 1 base and J by 0 bases, with 10 bases of the junction left unmatched. The CDR3 totals 18 residues. CDR3 DNA: TGTGCTAGTGGTTTGGGACGGGAGGCGCCCCTAAGCACAGATACGCAGTATTTT. It codes for CASGLGREAPLSTDTQYF.

Many counts were recorded for this clonotype. The chain joins TRBV11-2 to TRBJ2-3, with unresolved D. The CDR3 covers 14 residues. V lost 1 base and J lost 4, with 9 bases in between. The V gene's germline CDR1 is SGHAT and CDR2 FQNNGV. This chain's CDR3 is CASSLGLAADTQYF. The CDR3 DNA reads as TGTGCCAGCAGCTTAGGTCTGGCAGCAGATACGCAGTATTTT.

Notes on this clonotype: An end of the junction differs from the germline gene, which may be a read error. The V gene is TRBV10-3, the J gene TRBJ1-2; D gene ambiguous. The CDR3 length is 16 residues. Germline assignment: CDR1 ENHRY and CDR2 SYGVKD. The CDR3 loop is CASSLGRPQGYYGYTF. DNA of the CDR3: TGTGCCAGCAGTTTGGGTCGCCCTCAAGGCTACTATGGCTACACCTTC.

This clonotype was counted a few times. V gene TRBV6-1 combines with J gene TRBJ1-1; the D gene is possibly TRBD1 (6 bases). The germline V gene has CDR1 MNHNS and CDR2 SASEGT. Trimming took 8 bases from V and 2 from J, leaving 9 bases between them. The CDR3 loop spans 12 amino acids. The CDR3 nucleotides read TGTGCCAGCTACAGGGTTAACACTGAAGCTTTCTTT. Amino acids: CASYRVNTEAFF.

V and J are TRBV18 and TRBJ1-4; no firm D call. Germline CDR1 reads KGHSH; CDR2 reads LQKENI. Trimming took 3 bases from V and 4 from J, leaving 9 bases between them. This CDR3 comprises 14 residues. DNA for the CDR3: TGTGCCAGCTCACCGGCGGGGAATAATGAAAAACTGTTTTTT. Its protein product is CASSPAGNNEKLFF.

The V gene is TRBV6-2 or TRBV6-3, the J gene TRBJ2-7; TRBD2 is a possible D gene (6 bases). The germline V and J ends were trimmed by 0 bases and 2 bases, with 8 bases remaining between them. Germline V gene data show CDR1 as MNHEY and CDR2 as SVGEGT. The CDR3 consists of 14 residues. CDR3 protein: CASSYSSGAYEQYV. The DNA of the CDR3 is TGTGCCAGCAGTTACTCGTCGGGAGCCTACGAGCAGTACGTC.

The sample holds many counts of this clonotype. The DNA of the CDR3 is TGTGCCAGCAGCGGGCAGGGGGGTGGAGAGACCCAGTACTTC. Protein sequence: CASSGQGGGETQYF. This rearrangement joins TRBV9 to TRBJ2-5, with D possibly TRBD1 on 7 matching bases. Deletions cut 3 bases from V and 4 bases from J, with 13 bases between. This CDR3 has 14 amino acids. CDR1 and CDR2 (germline): SGDLS, YYNGEE.